This T cell receptor beta chain was captured by sequencing in a study of CD8+ T cells in alopecia areata. As concerns this clone: Its antigen is as yet unknown.

In each case, RNA was isolated and then reverse transcribed into cDNA as the sequencing template. Generated by immunoSEQ multiplex PCR, the TCRdb table keeps only in-frame clones and is missing some. The sample holds under 130,000 clones; around 50% are singletons and the top ten take 8% to 10%. Study-level findings and limits: Scalp repertoires also include resident alphabeta T cells from normal skin. Higher clonality was seen in lesional scalp than in normal scalp, especially in alopecia totalis/universalis. Whereas mice showed it more clearly, TCR sharing across patients was murkier, possibly because of HLA.

From germline, CDR1 is SQVTM and CDR2 ANQGSEA. V lost 6 bases to trimming and J lost 4 bases, with 10 bases between them. The CDR3 runs 12 residues. Cell sorting on a FACSAria was used to separate CD4+ and CD8+ T cells from the PBMCs. Sequencing used CD4+ T cells sorted from blood. This TCR was recovered from a human donor in good health. The rearrangement uses TRBV29-1 and TRBJ1-5; a weak D match, TRBD1 (6 bases). This CDR3 is CSVWDTNQPQHF. As DNA, the CDR3 is TGCAGCGTGTGGGACACAAATCAGCCCCAGCATTTT.